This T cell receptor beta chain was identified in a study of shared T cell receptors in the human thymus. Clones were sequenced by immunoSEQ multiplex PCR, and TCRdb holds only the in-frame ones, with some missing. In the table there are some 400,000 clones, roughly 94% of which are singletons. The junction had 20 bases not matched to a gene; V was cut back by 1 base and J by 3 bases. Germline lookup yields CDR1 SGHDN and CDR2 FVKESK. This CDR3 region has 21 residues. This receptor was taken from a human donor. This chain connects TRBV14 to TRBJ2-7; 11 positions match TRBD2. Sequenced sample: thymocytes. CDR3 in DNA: TGTGCCAGCAGCCAAGTCCCTCCCCCGGCGACTAGCGGGAAGGGGGACTACGAGCAGTACTTC. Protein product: CASSQVPPPATSGKGDYEQYF.